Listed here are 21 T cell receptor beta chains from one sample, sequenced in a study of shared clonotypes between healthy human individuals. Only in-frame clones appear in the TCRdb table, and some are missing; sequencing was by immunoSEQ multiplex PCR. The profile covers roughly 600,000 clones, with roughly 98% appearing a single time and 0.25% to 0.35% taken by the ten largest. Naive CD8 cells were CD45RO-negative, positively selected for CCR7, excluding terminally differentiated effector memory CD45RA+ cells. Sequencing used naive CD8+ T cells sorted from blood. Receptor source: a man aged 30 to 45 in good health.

In DNA, the CDR3 is TGTGCCAGCAGCCATACAGGTTTCACTGAAGCTTTCTTT. It translates to CASSHTGFTEAFF. The chain couples TRBV7-9 to TRBJ1-1; weak D call: TRBD1 (5 bases). The CDR3 has 13 residues. Germline assignment: CDR1 SEHNR and CDR2 FQNEAQ (reference sequence). V lost 5 bases, J lost 4 bases, and 11 bases lay in between.

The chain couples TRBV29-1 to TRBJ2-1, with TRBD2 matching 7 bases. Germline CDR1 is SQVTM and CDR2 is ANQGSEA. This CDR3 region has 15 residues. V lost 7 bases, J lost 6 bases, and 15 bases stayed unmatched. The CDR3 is CSAQGGERDFNEQFF. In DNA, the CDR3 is TGCAGCGCTCAAGGTGGGGAGCGGGACTTCAATGAGCAGTTCTTC.

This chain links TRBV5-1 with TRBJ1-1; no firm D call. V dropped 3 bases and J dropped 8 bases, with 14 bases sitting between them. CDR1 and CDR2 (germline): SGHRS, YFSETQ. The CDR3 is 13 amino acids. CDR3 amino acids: CASSYESPGEAFF. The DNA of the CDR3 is TGCGCCAGCAGCTACGAGTCCCCGGGCGAAGCTTTCTTT.

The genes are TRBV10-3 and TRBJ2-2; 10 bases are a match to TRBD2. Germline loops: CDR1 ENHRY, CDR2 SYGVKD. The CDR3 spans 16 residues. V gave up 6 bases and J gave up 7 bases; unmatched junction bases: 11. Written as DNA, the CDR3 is TGTGCCATCAGAGGCCAGCGGGAGGGCCTGGACGGGGAGCTGTTTTTT. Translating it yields CAIRGQREGLDGELFF.

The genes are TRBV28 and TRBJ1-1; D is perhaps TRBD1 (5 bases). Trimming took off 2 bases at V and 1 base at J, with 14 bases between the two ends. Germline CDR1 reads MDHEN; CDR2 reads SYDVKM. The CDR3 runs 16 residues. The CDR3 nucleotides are TGTGCCAGCAGTTTACCAGGGCCGGTGGGGAACACTGAAGCTTTCTTT. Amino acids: CASSLPGPVGNTEAFF.

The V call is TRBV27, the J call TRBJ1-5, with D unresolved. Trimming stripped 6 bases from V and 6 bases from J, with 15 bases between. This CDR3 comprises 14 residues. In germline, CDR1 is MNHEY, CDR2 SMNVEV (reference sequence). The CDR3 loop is CASSLLLPGQPQHF. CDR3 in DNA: TGTGCCAGCAGCCTTCTCCTCCCGGGTCAGCCCCAGCATTTT.

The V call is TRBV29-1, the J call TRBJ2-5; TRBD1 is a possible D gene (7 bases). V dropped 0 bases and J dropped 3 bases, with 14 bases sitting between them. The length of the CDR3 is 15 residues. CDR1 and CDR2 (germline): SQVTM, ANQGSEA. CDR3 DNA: TGCAGCGTTGAAGAAGCTGCCAGGGGGGAAGAGACCCAGTACTTC. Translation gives CSVEEAARGEETQYF. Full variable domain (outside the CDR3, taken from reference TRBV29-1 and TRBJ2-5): SAVISQKPSRDICQRGTSLTIQCQVDSQVTMMFWYRQQPGQSLTLIATANQGSEATYESGFVIDKFPISRPNLTFSTLTVSNMSPEDSSIYLCSVEEAARGEETQYFGPGTRLLVL.

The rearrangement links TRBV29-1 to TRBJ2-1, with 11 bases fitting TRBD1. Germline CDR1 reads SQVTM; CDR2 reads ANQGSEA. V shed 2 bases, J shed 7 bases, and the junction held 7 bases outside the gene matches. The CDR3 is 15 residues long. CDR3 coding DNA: TGCAGCGTTGAACCCGGGACAGGGGGTAGGAATGAGCAGTTCTTC. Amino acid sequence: CSVEPGTGGRNEQFF.

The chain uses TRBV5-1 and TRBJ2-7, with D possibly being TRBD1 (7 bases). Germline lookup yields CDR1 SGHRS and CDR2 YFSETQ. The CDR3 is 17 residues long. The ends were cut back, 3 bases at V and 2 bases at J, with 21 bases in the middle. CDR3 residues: CASSSPNRTGLPYEQYF. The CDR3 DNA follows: TGCGCCAGCAGCTCACCCAATAGGACAGGACTACCCTACGAGCAGTACTTC.

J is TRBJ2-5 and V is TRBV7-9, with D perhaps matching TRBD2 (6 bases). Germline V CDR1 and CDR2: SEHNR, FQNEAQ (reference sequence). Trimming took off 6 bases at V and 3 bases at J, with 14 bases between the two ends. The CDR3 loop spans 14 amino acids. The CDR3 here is CASSSWASEETQYF. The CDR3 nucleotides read TGTGCCAGCAGTAGTTGGGCTAGCGAAGAGACCCAGTACTTC.

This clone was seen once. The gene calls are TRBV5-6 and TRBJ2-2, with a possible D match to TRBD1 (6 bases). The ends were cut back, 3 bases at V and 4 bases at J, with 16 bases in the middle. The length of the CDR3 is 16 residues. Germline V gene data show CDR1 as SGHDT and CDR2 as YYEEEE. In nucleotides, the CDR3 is TGTGCCAGCAGCTCCTGGGGTGGGGGCCGCACCGGGGAGCTGTTTTTT. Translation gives CASSSWGGGRTGELFF.

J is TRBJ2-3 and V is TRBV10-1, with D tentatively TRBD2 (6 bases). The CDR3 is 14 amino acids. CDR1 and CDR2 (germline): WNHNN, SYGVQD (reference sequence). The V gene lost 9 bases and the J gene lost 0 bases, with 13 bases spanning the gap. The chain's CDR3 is CASSPGGSTDTQYF. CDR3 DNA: TGCGCCAGTAGCCCCGGGGGTAGCACAGATACGCAGTATTTT.

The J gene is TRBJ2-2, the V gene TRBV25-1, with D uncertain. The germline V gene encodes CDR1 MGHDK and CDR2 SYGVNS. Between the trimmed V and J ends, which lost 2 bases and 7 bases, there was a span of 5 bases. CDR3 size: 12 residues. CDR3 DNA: TGTGCCAGCAGTGAAATCCTCGGGGAGCTGTTTTTT. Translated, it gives CASSEILGELFF.

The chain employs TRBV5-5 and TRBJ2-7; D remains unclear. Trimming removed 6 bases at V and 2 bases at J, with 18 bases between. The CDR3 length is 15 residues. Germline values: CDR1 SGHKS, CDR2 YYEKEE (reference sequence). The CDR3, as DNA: TGTGCCAGCACGACACCCAGACGGGCCGCCTACGAGCAGTACTTC. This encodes CASTTPRRAAYEQYF.

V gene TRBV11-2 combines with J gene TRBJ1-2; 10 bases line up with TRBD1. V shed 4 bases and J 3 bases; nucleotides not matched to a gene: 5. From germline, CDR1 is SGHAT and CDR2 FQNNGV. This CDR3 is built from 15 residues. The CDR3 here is CASSSRQGADYGYTF. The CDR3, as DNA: TGTGCCAGCAGCTCCCGACAGGGGGCGGACTATGGCTACACCTTC.

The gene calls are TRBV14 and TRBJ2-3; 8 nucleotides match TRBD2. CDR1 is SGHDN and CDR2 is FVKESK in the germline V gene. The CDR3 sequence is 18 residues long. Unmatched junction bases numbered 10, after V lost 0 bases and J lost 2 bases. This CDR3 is CASSQDPLSGTITDTQYF. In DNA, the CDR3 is TGTGCCAGCAGCCAAGACCCCCTTAGCGGGACGATCACAGATACGCAGTATTTT.

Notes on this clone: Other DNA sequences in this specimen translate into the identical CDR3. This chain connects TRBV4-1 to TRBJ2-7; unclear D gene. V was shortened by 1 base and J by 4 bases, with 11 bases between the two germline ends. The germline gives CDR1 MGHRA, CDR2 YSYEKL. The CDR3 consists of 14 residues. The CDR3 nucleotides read TGCGCCAGCAGCCAAGGGGTCGGGCCTTACGAGCAGTACTTC. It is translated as CASSQGVGPYEQYF.

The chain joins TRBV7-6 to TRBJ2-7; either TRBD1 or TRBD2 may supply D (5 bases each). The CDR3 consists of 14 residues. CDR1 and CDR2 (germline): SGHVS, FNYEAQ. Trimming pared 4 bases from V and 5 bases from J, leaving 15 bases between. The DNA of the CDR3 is TGTGCCAGCAGCTCCCGCTGGGGGTCCCACGAGCAGTACTTC. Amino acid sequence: CASSSRWGSHEQYF.

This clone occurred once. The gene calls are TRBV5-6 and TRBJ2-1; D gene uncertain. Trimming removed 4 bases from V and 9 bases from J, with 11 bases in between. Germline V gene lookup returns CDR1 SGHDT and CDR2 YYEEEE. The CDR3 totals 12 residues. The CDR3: CASSRKLFEQFF. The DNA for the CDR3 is TGTGCCAGCAGCCGCAAGCTTTTTGAGCAGTTCTTC.

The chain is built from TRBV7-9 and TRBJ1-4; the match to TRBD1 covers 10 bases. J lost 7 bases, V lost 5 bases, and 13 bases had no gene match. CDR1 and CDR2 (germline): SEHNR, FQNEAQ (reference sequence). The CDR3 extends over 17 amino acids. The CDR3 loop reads CASSDPTRDRGGEKLFF. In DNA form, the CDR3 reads TGTGCCAGCAGCGACCCAACCCGGGACAGGGGTGGTGAAAAACTGTTTTTT. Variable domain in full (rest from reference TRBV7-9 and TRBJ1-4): DTGVSQNPRHKITKRGQNVTFRCDPISEHNRLYWYRQTLGQGPEFLTYFQNEAQLEKSRLLSDRFSAERPKGSFSTLEIQRTEQGDSAMYLCASSDPTRDRGGEKLFFGSGTQLSVL.

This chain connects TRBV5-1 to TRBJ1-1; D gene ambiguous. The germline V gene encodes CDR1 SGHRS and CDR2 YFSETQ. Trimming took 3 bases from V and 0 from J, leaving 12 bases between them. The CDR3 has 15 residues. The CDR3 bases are TGCGCCAGCAGCTCTGACGGGCTCATGAACACTGAAGCTTTCTTT. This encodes CASSSDGLMNTEAFF.